A selection of T cell receptor beta chains follows, all from one sample in a study. TCRdb recomputed calls from the RT-PCR reads with MiXCR, one row per CDR3 protein. The sample records approximately 720,000 distinct CDR3 sequences, 11% to 15% being singletons. Sequencing input: memory CD4+ T cells from blood. The receptors derive from a female donor in good health, serving as a healthy control. Each CDR3 is given with its conserved first and last residue. D genes are given only for firm matches. Only some rows state a clone size, as once, few, many or a class for expanded clones.

j_gene | abundance | v_gene | len | d_gene | CDR3nt | CDR3aa
TRBJ1-4 | few | TRBV19 | 14 | - | TGTGCCAGTAGGGACCTCGGAACTAATGAAAAACTGTTTTTT | CASRDLGTNEKLFF
TRBJ2-2 | - | TRBV20-1 | 12 | - | TGCAGTGTCTACAGGGCGACCGGGGAGCTGTTTTTT | CSVYRATGELFF
TRBJ2-3 | many | TRBV29-1 | 15 | - | TGCAGCGTCACCGGGACTGCCAAAGACACAGATACGCAGTATTTT | CSVTGTAKDTDTQYF
TRBJ2-7 | few | TRBV12-3/TRBV12-4 | 15 | - | TGTGCCAGCAGTTTCACCAACAGGGACTCCTACGAGCAGTACTTC | CASSFTNRDSYEQYF
TRBJ2-4 | few | TRBV20-1 | 14 | - | TGCAGTGCTACCGACAGCCTAGCCAAAAACATTCAGTACTTC | CSATDSLAKNIQYF
TRBJ2-5 | few | TRBV15 | 14 | TRBD1 | TGTGCCACCAGCAGAGATCAGGGGGCTGAGACCCAGTACTTC | CATSRDQGAETQYF
TRBJ2-7 | few | TRBV20-1 | 15 | TRBD2 | TGCAGTGCTAGAGATTTTCGGGGGGGCATTGGCGAGCAGTACTTC | CSARDFRGGIGEQYF
TRBJ1-5 | - | TRBV19 | 14 | TRBD1 | TGTGCCAGTAGGACAGGGGCTGGGAATCAGCCCCAGCATTTT | CASRTGAGNQPQHF
TRBJ2-5 | many | TRBV7-2 | 16 | - | TGTGCCAGCAGCTTAGGGGCGGGTCCCAGTGGGGGGACCCAGTACTTC | CASSLGAGPSGGTQYF
TRBJ1-1 | many | TRBV9 | 15 | - | TGTGCCAGCAGCGTAGCTGGGTTTTCGAACACTGAAGCTTTCTTT | CASSVAGFSNTEAFF
TRBJ1-6 | few | TRBV20-1 | 14 | - | TGCAGTGCTAGAGCTGGATCTTCTAATTCACCCCTCCACTTT | CSARAGSSNSPLHF
TRBJ2-3 | - | TRBV15 | 16 | - | TGTGCCACCAGCAGGGGGGACGCCACGAATTTAGATACGCAGTATTTT | CATSRGDATNLDTQYF
TRBJ2-1 | - | TRBV7-9 | 15 | TRBD1 | TGTGCCAGCAGCGCGACAGGGCAATCCTACAATGAGCAGTTCTTC | CASSATGQSYNEQFF
TRBJ2-2 | few | TRBV7-2 | 17 | TRBD2 | TGTGCCAGCAGCCCCCCTGGACTAGCGGGAGGAGGGGTGGAGCTGTTTTTT | CASSPPGLAGGGVELFF
TRBJ2-7 | - | TRBV10-3 | 14 | - | TGTGCCATCAGTGAGTCAGACAGACCCTACGAGCAGTACTTC | CAISESDRPYEQYF
TRBJ1-6 | - | TRBV5-1 | 15 | TRBD1 | TGCGCCAGCAGCTTGGTACCAGGGGGAGATTCACCCCTCCACTTT | CASSLVPGGDSPLHF
TRBJ2-7 | - | TRBV18 | 16 | - | TGTGCCAGCTCACCACCGGGGCTAGCAGGCTCCTACGAGCAGTACTTC | CASSPPGLAGSYEQYF
TRBJ1-1 | - | TRBV19 | 14 | TRBD1 | TGTGCCAGTAGATCGGGACAGGGTATCGGTGAAGCTTTCTTT | CASRSGQGIGEAFF
TRBJ2-7 | - | TRBV7-9 | 14 | - | TGTGCCAGCAGCTTAGGACAGGCATTTCTCGAGCAGTACTTC | CASSLGQAFLEQYF
TRBJ1-2 | many | TRBV6-5 | 12 | - | TGTGCCAGCAACTCGGGGACGGCGGGCTACACCTTC | CASNSGTAGYTF
TRBJ1-4 | - | TRBV7-2 | 15 | - | TGTGCCAGCAGCTTAGCGGAGAATACAGGGGAAAAACTGTTTTTT | CASSLAENTGEKLFF
TRBJ2-1 | few | TRBV20-1 | 15 | TRBD1 | TGCAGTGCTAGTAGTAGGGACAGGGCCGACAATGAGCAGTTCTTC | CSASSRDRADNEQFF
TRBJ2-7 | - | TRBV5-6 | 16 | TRBD2 | TGTGCCAGCAGCCGTACAACTAGCGGGTTGGCCTACAAGCAGTACTTC | CASSRTTSGLAYKQYF
TRBJ2-7 | - | TRBV7-3 | 16 | TRBD1 | TGTGCCAGCAGCCGCCGGACAGGGGGCATCACCTACGAGCAGTACTTC | CASSRRTGGITYEQYF
TRBJ2-1 | many | TRBV5-1 | 14 | - | TGCGCCAGCAGCTTGGGGTTCCACTACAATGAGCAGTTCTTC | CASSLGFHYNEQFF
TRBJ1-2 | few | TRBV20-1 | 17 | TRBD1 | TGCAGTGCTAGGGTTAGGACAGGGGACACCTATAACTATGGCTACACCTTC | CSARVRTGDTYNYGYTF
TRBJ1-2 | few | TRBV28 | 14 | TRBD1 | TGTGCCAGCAGTTGGGCAGGGGGCGTCTATGGCTACACCTTC | CASSWAGGVYGYTF
TRBJ2-4 | many | TRBV20-1 | 12 | - | TGCAGTGTGGGGCAGGGATGGAACATTCAGTACTTC | CSVGQGWNIQYF
TRBJ2-2 | few | TRBV12-3/TRBV12-4 | 13 | - | TGTGCCAGCAGGCCGCAGGGAACCGGGGAGCTGTTTTTT | CASRPQGTGELFF
TRBJ1-1 | - | TRBV18 | 12 | - | TGTGCCAGCTCAAAAGACAGGAACGAAGCTTTCTTT | CASSKDRNEAFF
TRBJ1-5 | many | TRBV29-1 | 15 | - | TGCAGCGTTGGGGAGTCGGCAGCGAACAATCAGCCCCAGCATTTT | CSVGESAANNQPQHF
TRBJ2-7 | many | TRBV7-2 | 14 | - | TGTGCCAGCAGCTTTCAAGCTAGAGTCCACGAGCAGTACTTC | CASSFQARVHEQYF
TRBJ2-7 | - | TRBV9 | 15 | - | TGTGCCAGCAGCCCTAGGGGGACAAGTCCCTACGAGCAGTGCTTC | CASSPRGTSPYEQCF
TRBJ2-1 | - | TRBV11-1 | 18 | TRBD2 | TGTGCCAGCAGCCTGCGTGGCCCAGCGGGGGCCCCCTACAATGAGCAGTTGTTC | CASSLRGPAGAPYNEQLF
TRBJ1-5 | many | TRBV5-1 | 14 | - | TGCGCCAGCAGTTCCGGGCAGGACAATCAGCCCCAGCATTTT | CASSSGQDNQPQHF
TRBJ2-5 | - | TRBV6-2/TRBV6-3 | 13 | - | TGTGCCAGCAGCGGGGGAAATGGTGGGACCCAGTACTTC | CASSGGNGGTQYF
TRBJ2-5 | few | TRBV18 | 20 | TRBD2 | TGTGCCAGCTCACCACGCCCTGATGCCGGGACTAGCGGAACCCAAGAGACCCAGTACTTC | CASSPRPDAGTSGTQETQYF
TRBJ2-1 | few | TRBV20-1 | 16 | - | TGCAGTACGCTAAAAGAGTCACCTCTGGGTCGCTATGAGCAGTTCTTC | CSTLKESPLGRYEQFF
TRBJ1-3 | - | TRBV5-1 | 18 | TRBD1 | TGCGCCAGCAGCTTGGCGTCCGGGACAGGTCGGTTTGGAAACACCATATATTTT | CASSLASGTGRFGNTIYF
TRBJ1-1 | many | TRBV28 | 15 | - | TGTGCCAGCAGTCCTTATATTCCCATGAACACTGAAGCTTTCTTT | CASSPYIPMNTEAFF
TRBJ2-3 | - | TRBV20-1 | 13 | - | TGCAGTGCTAGAGTACTGGGCACAGATACGCAGTATTTT | CSARVLGTDTQYF